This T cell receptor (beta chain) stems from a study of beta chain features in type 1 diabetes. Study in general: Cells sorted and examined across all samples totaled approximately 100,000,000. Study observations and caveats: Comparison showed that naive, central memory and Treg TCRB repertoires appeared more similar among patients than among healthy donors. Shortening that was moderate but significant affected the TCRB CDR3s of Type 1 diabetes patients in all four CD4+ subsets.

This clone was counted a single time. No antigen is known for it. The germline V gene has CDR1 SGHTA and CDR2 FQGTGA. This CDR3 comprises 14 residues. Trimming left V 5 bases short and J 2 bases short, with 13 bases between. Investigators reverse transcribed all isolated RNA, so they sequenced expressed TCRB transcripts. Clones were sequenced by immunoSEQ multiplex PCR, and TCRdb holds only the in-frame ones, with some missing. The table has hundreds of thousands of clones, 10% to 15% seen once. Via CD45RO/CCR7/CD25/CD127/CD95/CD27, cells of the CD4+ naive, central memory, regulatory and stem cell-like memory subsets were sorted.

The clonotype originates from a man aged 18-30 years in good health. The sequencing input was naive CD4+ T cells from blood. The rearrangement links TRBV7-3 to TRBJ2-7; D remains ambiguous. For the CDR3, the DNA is TGTGCCAGCAGCCTAGAACTGTGGGCCTACGAGCAGTACTTC. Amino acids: CASSLELWAYEQYF. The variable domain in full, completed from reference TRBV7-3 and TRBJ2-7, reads GAGVSQTPSNKVTEKGKYVELRCDPISGHTALYWYRQSLGQGPEFLIYFQGTGAADDSGLPNDRFFAVRPEGSVSTLKIQRTERGDSAVYLCASSLELWAYEQYFGPGTRLTVT.